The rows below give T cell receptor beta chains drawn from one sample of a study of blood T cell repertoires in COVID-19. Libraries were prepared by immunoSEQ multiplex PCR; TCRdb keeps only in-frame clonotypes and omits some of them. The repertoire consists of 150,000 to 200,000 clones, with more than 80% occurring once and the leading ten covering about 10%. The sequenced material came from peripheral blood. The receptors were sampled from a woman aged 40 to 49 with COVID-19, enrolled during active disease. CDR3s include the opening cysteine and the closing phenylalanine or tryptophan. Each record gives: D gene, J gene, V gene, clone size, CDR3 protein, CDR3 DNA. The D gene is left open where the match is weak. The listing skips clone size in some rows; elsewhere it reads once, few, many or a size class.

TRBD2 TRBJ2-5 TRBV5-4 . CASSGLGTSGDQETQYF TGTGCCAGCAGCGGGTTGGGGACTAGCGGGGACCAAGAGACCCAGTACTTC
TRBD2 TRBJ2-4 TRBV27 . CASSFGSGSRNIQYF TGTGCCAGCAGTTTTGGGAGCGGGAGTCGAAACATTCAGTACTTC
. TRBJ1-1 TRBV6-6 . CASSSDRSLNTEAFF TGTGCCAGCAGTTCCGACAGGTCCCTGAACACTGAAGCTTTCTTT
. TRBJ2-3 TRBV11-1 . CASSLVGEFGDTQYF TGTGCCAGCAGCTTAGTCGGGGAGTTTGGAGATACGCAGTATTTT
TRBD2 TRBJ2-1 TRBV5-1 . CASSLLTSGSGFSSEQFF TGCGCCAGCAGCTTATTAACTAGCGGGAGCGGTTTTAGCAGTGAGCAGTTCTTC
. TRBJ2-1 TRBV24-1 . CATSEPPTYNEQFF TGTGCCACCAGTGAACCCCCTACCTACAATGAGCAGTTCTTC
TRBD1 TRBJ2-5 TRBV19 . CASSIGGTGEETQYF TGTGCCAGTAGTATAGGAGGGACAGGTGAGGAGACCCAGTACTTC
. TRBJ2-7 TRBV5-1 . CASSLEWTTSYEQYF TGCGCCAGCAGCTTGGAGTGGACTACAAGCTACGAGCAGTACTTC
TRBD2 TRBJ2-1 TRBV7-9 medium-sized CASSLLAGGPYEQFF TGTGCCAGCAGCTTACTAGCGGGAGGGCCCTATGAGCAGTTCTTC
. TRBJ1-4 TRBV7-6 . CASSTTGMAANEKLFF TGTGCCAGCAGCACCACAGGGATGGCGGCTAATGAAAAACTGTTTTTT
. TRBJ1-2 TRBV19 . CASSIGGVYGYTF TGTGCCAGTAGTATCGGCGGGGTCTATGGCTACACCTTC
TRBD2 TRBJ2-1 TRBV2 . CAAAGDLGNEQFF TGTGCTGCAGCGGGGGACCTCGGCAATGAGCAGTTCTTC
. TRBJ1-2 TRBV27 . CASSNTGELYGYTF TGTGCCAGCAGTAATACGGGGGAGTTATATGGCTACACCTTC
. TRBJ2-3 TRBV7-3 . CASSLSGGAGTDTQYF TGTGCCAGCAGCCTCTCAGGCGGGGCCGGCACAGATACGCAGTATTTT
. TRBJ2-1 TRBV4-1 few CASSQDRTEGQVLGKYGEQFF TGCGCCAGCAGCCAAGATCGAACAGAGGGTCAAGTACTTGGCAAGTACGGTGAGCAGTTCTTC
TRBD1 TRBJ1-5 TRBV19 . CASGDRGRRGYSNQPQHF TGTGCCAGTGGGGACAGGGGAAGAAGGGGCTATAGCAATCAGCCCCAGCATTTT
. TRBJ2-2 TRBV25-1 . CASSVTLGGELFF TGTGCCAGCAGTGTCACTCTCGGCGGGGAGCTGTTTTTT
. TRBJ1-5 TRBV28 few CASSFPGRGNANQPQHF TGTGCCAGCAGTTTCCCTGGGAGGGGTAACGCCAATCAGCCCCAGCATTTT
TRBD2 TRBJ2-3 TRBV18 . CASLDGRGTDTQYF TGTGCCAGCTTAGACGGGAGGGGCACAGATACGCAGTATTTT
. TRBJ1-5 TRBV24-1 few CATSDLSTGNQPQHF TGTGCCACCAGTGATTTAAGCACGGGCAATCAGCCCCAGCATTTT
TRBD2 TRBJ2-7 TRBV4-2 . CASSQEASGSYEQYF TGTGCCAGCAGCCAAGAGGCTAGCGGGTCCTACGAGCAGTACTTC
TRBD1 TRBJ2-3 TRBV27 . CASRTRQGITDTQYF TGTGCCAGCAGGACCCGACAGGGGATCACAGATACGCAGTATTTT
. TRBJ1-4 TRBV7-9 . CASSLASRAINEKLFF TGTGCCAGCAGCTTAGCGTCCAGGGCCATTAATGAAAAACTGTTTTTT
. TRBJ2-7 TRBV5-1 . CASSLGSPGEQYF TGCGCCAGCAGCTTGGGGTCACCGGGAGAGCAGTACTTC
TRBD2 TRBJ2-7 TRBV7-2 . CASSLDTSGSYEQYF TGTGCCAGCAGCTTAGACACTAGCGGGAGTTACGAGCAGTACTTC
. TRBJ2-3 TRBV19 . CASSIQSRRDTQYF TGTGCCAGTAGTATTCAATCTAGGAGGGATACGCAGTATTTT
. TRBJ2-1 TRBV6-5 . CASSDGLFRGEQFF TGTGCCAGCAGCGACGGGTTGTTTCGCGGAGAGCAGTTCTTC
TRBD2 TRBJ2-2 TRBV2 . CAIPELAGTSGRWTGELFF TGTGCCATCCCCGAACTAGCCGGGACTAGCGGGAGGTGGACCGGGGAGCTGTTTTTT
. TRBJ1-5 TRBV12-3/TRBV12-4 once CASTSLNQPQHF TGTGCCAGCACTTCTCTCAATCAGCCCCAGCATTTT
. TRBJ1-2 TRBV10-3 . CAISERADSGGYGYTF TGTGCCATCAGTGAGCGTGCGGACAGCGGCGGCTATGGCTACACCTTC
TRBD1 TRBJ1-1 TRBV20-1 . CSAEGQGAAFF TGCAGTGCGGAAGGACAGGGTGCAGCTTTCTTT
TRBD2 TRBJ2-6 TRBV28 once CASGLAGVPLVSGANVLTF TGTGCCAGTGGACTAGCGGGAGTACCCTTGGTATCTGGGGCCAACGTCCTGACTTTC
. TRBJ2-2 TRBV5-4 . CASSLRGGELFF TGTGCCAGCAGCTTGAGGGGGGGGGAGCTGTTTTTT
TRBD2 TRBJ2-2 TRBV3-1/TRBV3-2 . CASSWLAGPNTGELFF TGTGCCAGCAGCTGGCTAGCGGGACCGAACACCGGGGAGCTGTTTTTT
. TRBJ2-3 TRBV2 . CASRGGGDTQYF TGTGCCAGCAGGGGGGGTGGCGATACGCAGTATTTT
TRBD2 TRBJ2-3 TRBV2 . CASSTSGPTDTQYF TGTGCCAGCAGTACTAGCGGGCCCACAGATACGCAGTATTTT
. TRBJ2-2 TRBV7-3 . CASSPTRNTGELFF TGTGCCAGCAGCCCGACAAGAAACACCGGGGAGCTGTTTTTT
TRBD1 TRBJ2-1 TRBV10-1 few CASSYDRDVGNEQFF TGCGCCAGCAGTTACGACAGGGATGTGGGCAATGAGCAGTTCTTC
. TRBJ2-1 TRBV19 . CASSRVRGLGNEQFF TGTGCCAGTAGTAGGGTACGCGGGCTAGGGAATGAGCAGTTCTTC
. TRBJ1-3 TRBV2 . CASSVQGTLNTIYF TGTGCCAGCAGTGTGCAGGGGACACTAAACACCATATATTTT
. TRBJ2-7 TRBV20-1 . CSAGQLYEQYF TGCAGTGCCGGACAGCTCTACGAGCAGTACTTC
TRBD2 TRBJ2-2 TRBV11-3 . CASSLDPGWGGPQTGELFF TGTGCCAGCAGCTTAGACCCAGGCTGGGGGGGACCACAAACCGGGGAGCTGTTTTTT
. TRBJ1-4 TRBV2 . CASSDGQASNEKLFF TGTGCCAGCAGTGACGGTCAGGCGTCTAATGAAAAACTGTTTTTT
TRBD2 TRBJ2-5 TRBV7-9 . CASSFLAGDQETQYF TGTGCCAGCAGCTTCCTAGCGGGGGACCAAGAGACCCAGTACTTC
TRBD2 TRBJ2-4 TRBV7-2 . CASSSFLSGGGIAKNIQYF TGTGCCAGCAGCTCCTTTTTATCTGGGGGGGGGATAGCCAAAAACATTCAGTACTTC
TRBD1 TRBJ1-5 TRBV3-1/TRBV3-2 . CASSQRTGRFGEPQHF TGTGCCAGCAGCCAGAGGACAGGTCGGTTTGGGGAGCCCCAGCATTTT
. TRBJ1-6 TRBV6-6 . CASSSGVGGSPLHF TGTGCCAGCAGTTCGGGGGTCGGAGGTTCACCCCTCCACTTT
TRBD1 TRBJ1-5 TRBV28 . CASSLSPRTGGAGQPQHF TGTGCCAGCAGTTTATCACCCAGGACAGGGGGCGCGGGTCAGCCCCAGCATTTT
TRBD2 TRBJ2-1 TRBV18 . CASSPGTSGAYNEQFF TGTGCCAGCTCACCAGGGACTAGCGGGGCGTACAATGAGCAGTTCTTC
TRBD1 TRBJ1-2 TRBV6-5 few CASSYRQGSYGYTF TGTGCCAGCAGTTACCGACAGGGGTCCTATGGCTACACCTTC
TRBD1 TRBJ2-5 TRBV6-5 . CASSRSGGEQETQYF TGTGCCAGCAGCCGATCAGGGGGCGAACAAGAGACCCAGTACTTC
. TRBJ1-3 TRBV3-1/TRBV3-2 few CASSQAGIIYF TGTGCCAGCAGCCAAGCGGGGATCATATATTTT
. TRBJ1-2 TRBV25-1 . CASANSYGYTF TGTGCCAGCGCCAACAGCTATGGCTACACCTTC
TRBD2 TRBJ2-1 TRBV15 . CATRSTTSGVYNEQFF TGTGCCACCCGCTCCACGACTAGCGGGGTATACAATGAGCAGTTCTTC
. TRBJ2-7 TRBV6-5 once CASSSSVQYEQYF TGTGCCAGCAGTTCTTCTGTCCAGTACGAGCAGTACTTC
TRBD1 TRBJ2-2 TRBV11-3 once CASSLRQGARSGELFF TGTGCCAGCAGCCTAAGACAGGGGGCTCGTTCCGGGGAGCTGTTTTTT
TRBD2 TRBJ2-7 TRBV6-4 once CASSREAGVIYEQYF TGTGCCAGCAGTCGGGAGGCGGGAGTAATCTACGAGCAGTACTTC